This TCR delta chain was obtained from a study of fetal and pediatric gammadelta thymocytes (dated by TCRdb to 2022 to 2024). With regard to the full study: The bulk gammadelta thymocyte repertoires combined previously published and newly generated, unpublished data and were used to strengthen a single-cell study of gammadelta thymocyte development. Unpublished data were combined with previously published data (refs 27,28) to make up the bulk gammadelta thymocyte repertoires. The set of bulk gammadelta thymocyte repertoires included approximately ten subjects in total: 3 fetal thymus donors and 7 pediatric thymus donors. Bulk TCR repertoire data were included to raise the number of subjects and reinforce the CDR3 publicity analysis. The full study reports these points: Fetal gammadelta thymocyte repertoires were previously reported to be enriched for TRDV2, TRGV8 and TRGV9 usage, low N additions and public CDR3s compared with post-natal repertoires.

In this sample, this clone turned up a few times. The antigen this receptor binds is unknown. It may be a read error: a sequence one base away is much more abundant. The CDR3 runs 18 residues from the cysteine to the phenylalanine. The CDR3 DNA has 54 bases and is translated from base 1. Trimmed from V: 1 base; trimmed from J: 4 bases; junction bases lacking a gene match: 4. From the germline V gene, CDR1 is GEAIGNYY and CDR2 is EKD. In Singapore, elective pregnancy terminations performed for socio-psychological reasons at 14 to 22 weeks estimated gestational age were the source of the fetal thymuses. All fetuses were assessed as structurally normal by ultrasound before termination and by gross morphological examination after termination. For staining, thymocytes received Zombie NIR viability dye along with antibodies against CD3 (UCHT1), TCRgammadelta (11F2), TCRVgamma9 (IMMU360) and TCRVdelta2 (IMMU389). From human fetal and pediatric thymuses, sorted Vgamma9Vdelta2 and nonVgamma9Vdelta2 gammadelta thymocytes were used to generate bulk TRD and TRG CDR3 repertoires separately. Thymic cell suspensions were made from fetal and post-natal thymuses as previously described. NonVgamma9Vdelta2 thymocytes were sorted as CD3+ gammadeltaTCR+ cells lacking the Vgamma9+Vdelta2+ phenotype. Cells were sorted on a FACS Aria III cell sorter (BD Biosciences).

The instrument given in TCRdb is Illumina MiSeq. The study's processing was this. For the publicity analysis, the Vgamma9Vdelta2 and nonVgamma9Vdelta2 bulk CDR3 files from each subject were merged to form one combined repertoire per subject. Using base R and dplyr, each CDR3 amino acid sequence was checked across 9 single-cell datasets and roughly nine bulk repertoires to give a publicity score ranging from 0 to 19. TCRdb reanalyzed the public reads with the CATT caller, and identical DNA sequences were merged afterwards. Here the V and J calls rest on TCRdb's processing, not on the authors' analysis. This sample has about 730 delta-chain clones in its table, and roughly 18% of those were observed once. The top ten clonotypes cover roughly 15% of the sample.

The clonotype originates from a human fetus. The rearranged segments are TRDV2 and TRDJ3, with TRDD3 identical over 12 junction bases. The J gene, not given by TCRdb, was assigned here from a germline match of the nucleotide sequence. Sequenced material: non-Vgamma9Vdelta2 gamma-delta T cells from the thymus. Explained via the paper, the cell subset or site label denotes: CD3+gammadeltaTCR+ thymocytes not co-expressing Vgamma9 and Vdelta2. This receptor carries the CDR3 CACDTYWGIPWDTRQMFF. The bases are TGTGCCTGTGACACGTACTGGGGGATACCATGGGACACCCGACAGATGTTTTTC.